This entry describes one T cell receptor (beta chain). This record comes from a study of T cell changes during pregnancy in multiple sclerosis. The data were produced by immunoSEQ multiplex PCR, yet TCRdb's version contains in-frame clones alone and is incomplete. The profile shows over 30,000 clones, roughly 89% of them singletons. Source: CD8+ T cells from peripheral blood mononuclear cells, taken in the third trimester of pregnancy. This sequence was found in a female donor with multiple sclerosis, enrolled in a pregnancy study.

CDR3 region: CASSLARNTGELFF. CDR3 sequence (DNA): TGTGCCAGCAGCTTGGCCCGGAACACCGGGGAGCTGTTTTTT. The rearrangement links TRBV7-6 to TRBJ2-2; D gene uncertain. The germline V and J ends were trimmed by 3 bases and 1 base, with 6 bases remaining between them. This CDR3 region has 14 residues. Germline CDR1 reads SGHVS; CDR2 reads FNYEAQ.